The T cell receptor beta chain under discussion was sequenced for a study of monozygotic twins with cystic fibrosis. Study findings and constraints: In this small cohort, shared CDR3 numbers showed no association with age, concordance or disease severity. Monozygotic CF twin pairs shared significantly more nucleotide-identical clonotypes than unrelated CF individuals did. Low clonality (median around 0.0096) suggested a mostly naive repertoire.

The count of this clone is one. Its antigen is as yet unknown. Generated by immunoSEQ multiplex PCR, the TCRdb table keeps only in-frame clones and is missing some. In the table there are about 36,000 clones, approximately 87% of which are singletons. The V end lost 0 bases, the J end lost 1 base, and 10 bases lay between the germline ends. The CDR3 loop spans 15 amino acids. Germline V gives CDR1 SGDLS, CDR2 YYNGEE. The chain uses TRBV9 and TRBJ1-1, with D tentatively TRBD1 (5 bases). Sequencing was done on a sample of blood. The clonotype was recovered from a girl aged 2-10 years with cystic fibrosis. The CDR3 DNA sequence: TGTGCCAGCAGCGTAGTAGTCGGACAGAACACTGAAGCTTTCTTT. Its protein product is CASSVVVGQNTEAFF.